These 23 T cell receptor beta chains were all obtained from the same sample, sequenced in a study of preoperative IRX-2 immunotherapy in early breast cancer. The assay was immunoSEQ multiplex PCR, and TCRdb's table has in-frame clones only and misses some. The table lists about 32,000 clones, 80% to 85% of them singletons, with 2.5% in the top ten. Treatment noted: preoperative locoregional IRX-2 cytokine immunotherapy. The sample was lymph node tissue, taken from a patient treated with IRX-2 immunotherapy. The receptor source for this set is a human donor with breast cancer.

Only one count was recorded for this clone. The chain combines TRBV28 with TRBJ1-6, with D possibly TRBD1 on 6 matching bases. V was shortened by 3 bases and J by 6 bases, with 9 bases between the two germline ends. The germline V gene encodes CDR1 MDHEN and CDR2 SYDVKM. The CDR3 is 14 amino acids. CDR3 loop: CASSFTGSNSPLHF. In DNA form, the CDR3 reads TGTGCCAGCAGTTTTACAGGGTCTAATTCACCCCTCCACTTT.

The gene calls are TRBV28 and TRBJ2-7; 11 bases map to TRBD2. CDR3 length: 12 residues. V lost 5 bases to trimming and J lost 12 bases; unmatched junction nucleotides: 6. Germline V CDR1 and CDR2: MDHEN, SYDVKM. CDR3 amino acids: CASSILAGVWYF. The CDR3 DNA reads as TGTGCCAGCAGTATACTAGCGGGAGTTTGGTACTTC.

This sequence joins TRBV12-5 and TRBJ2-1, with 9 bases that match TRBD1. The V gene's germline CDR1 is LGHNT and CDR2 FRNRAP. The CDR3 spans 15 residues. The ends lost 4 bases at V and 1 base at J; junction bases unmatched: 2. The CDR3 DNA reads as TGTGCTAGTGGTTGGGGGACAGGGTCCTACAATGAGCAGTTCTTC. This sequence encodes CASGWGTGSYNEQFF.

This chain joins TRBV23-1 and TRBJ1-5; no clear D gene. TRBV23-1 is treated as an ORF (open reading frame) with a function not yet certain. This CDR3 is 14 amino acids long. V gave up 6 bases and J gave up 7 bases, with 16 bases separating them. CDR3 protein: CASSQERSGQPQHF. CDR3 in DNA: TGCGCCAGCAGCCAAGAGAGGTCTGGGCAGCCCCAGCATTTT.

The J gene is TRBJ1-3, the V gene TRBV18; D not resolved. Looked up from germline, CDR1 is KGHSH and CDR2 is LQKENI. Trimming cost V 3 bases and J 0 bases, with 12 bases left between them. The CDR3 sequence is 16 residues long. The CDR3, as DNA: TGTGCCAGCTCACCGGGCGGCGGGGACTCTGGAAACACCATATATTTT. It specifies CASSPGGGDSGNTIYF.

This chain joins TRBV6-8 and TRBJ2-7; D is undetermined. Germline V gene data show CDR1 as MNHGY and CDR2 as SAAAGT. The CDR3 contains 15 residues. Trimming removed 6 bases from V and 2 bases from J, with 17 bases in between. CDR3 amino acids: CASRRGEGPTYEQYF. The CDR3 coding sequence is TGTGCCAGCAGGAGAGGTGAAGGACCCACCTACGAGCAGTACTTC.

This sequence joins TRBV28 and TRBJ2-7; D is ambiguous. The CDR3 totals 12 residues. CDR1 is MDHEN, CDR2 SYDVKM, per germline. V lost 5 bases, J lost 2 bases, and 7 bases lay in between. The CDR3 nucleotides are TGTGCCAGCAGTCCCGAGACCTACGAGCAGTACTTC. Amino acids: CASSPETYEQYF.

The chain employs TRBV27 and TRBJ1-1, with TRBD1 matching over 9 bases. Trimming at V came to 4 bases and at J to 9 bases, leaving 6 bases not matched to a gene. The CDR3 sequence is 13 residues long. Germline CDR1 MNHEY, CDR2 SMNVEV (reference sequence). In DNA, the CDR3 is TGTGCCAGCAGTTACTCGGGACAGGGTAAAGCTTTCTTT. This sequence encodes CASSYSGQGKAFF.

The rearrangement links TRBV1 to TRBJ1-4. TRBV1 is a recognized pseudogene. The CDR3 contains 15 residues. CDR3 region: CASSQVAVFNEKLFF. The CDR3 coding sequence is TGCGCCAGCAGCCAAGTCGCCGTCTTTAATGAAAAACTGTTTTTT.

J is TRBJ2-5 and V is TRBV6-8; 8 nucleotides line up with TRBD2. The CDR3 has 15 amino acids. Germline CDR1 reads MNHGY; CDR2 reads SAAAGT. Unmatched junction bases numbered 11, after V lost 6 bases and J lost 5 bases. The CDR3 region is CASRNSGTSSETQYF. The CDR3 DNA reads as TGTGCCAGCAGAAACTCCGGGACTAGTTCTGAGACCCAGTACTTC.

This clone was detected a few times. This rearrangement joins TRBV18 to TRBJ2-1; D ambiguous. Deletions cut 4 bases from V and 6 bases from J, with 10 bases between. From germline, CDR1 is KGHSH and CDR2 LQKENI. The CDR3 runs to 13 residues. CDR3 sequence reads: CASSRPPLNEQFF. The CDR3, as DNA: TGTGCCAGCTCACGACCCCCCCTCAATGAGCAGTTCTTC.

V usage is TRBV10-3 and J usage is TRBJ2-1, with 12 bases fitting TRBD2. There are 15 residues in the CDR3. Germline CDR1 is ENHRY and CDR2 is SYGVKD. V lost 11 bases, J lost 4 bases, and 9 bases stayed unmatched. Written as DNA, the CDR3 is TGTGCCGCCTCCCTTCTAGCGGGGGGGTACAATGAGCAGTTCTTC. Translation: CAASLLAGGYNEQFF.

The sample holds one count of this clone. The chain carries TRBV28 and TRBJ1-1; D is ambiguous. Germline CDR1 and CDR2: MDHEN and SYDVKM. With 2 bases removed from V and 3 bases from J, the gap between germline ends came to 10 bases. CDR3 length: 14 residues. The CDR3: CASSLLPQDTEAFF. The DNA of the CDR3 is TGTGCCAGCAGTTTACTCCCCCAGGACACTGAAGCTTTCTTT.

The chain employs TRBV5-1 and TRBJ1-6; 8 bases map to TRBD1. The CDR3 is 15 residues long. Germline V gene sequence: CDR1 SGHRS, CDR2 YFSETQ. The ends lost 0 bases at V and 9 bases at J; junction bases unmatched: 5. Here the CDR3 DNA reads TGCGCCAGCAGCTTGGGCCCAGGGGGCAGTTCACCCCTCCACTTT. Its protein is CASSLGPGGSSPLHF.

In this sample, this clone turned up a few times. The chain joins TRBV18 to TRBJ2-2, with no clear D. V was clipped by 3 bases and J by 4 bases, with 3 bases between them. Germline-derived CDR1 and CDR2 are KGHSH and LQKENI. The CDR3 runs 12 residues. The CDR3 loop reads CASSPLTGELFF. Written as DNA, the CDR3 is TGTGCCAGCTCACCCCTCACCGGGGAGCTGTTTTTT.

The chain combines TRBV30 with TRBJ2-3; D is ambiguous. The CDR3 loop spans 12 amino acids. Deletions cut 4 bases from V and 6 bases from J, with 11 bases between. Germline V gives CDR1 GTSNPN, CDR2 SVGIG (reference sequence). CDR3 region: CAWTRRVDTQYF. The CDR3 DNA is TGTGCCTGGACCCGTCGAGTTGATACGCAGTATTTT.

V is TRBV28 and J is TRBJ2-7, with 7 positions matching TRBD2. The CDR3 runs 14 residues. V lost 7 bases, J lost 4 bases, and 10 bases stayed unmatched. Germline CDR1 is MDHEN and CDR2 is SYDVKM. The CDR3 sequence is CASTQGGYRYEQYF. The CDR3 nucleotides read TGTGCCAGCACCCAGGGAGGGTATCGATACGAGCAGTACTTC.

The CDR3 loop reads CASYDRATYNEQFF. The CDR3, as DNA: TGTGCCAGCTACGACAGGGCAACCTACAATGAGCAGTTCTTC. The chain links TRBV28 to TRBJ2-1; 7 nucleotides agree with TRBD1. CDR3 size: 14 residues. V shed 8 bases, J shed 2 bases, and the junction held 6 bases outside the gene matches. Germline CDR1 reads MDHEN; CDR2 reads SYDVKM.

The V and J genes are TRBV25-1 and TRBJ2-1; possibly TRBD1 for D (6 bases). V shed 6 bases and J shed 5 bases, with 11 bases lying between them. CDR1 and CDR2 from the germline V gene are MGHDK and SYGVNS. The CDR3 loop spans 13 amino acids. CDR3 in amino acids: CASRGANNNEQFF. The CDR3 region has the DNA TGTGCCAGCAGGGGGGCCAACAACAATGAGCAGTTCTTC.

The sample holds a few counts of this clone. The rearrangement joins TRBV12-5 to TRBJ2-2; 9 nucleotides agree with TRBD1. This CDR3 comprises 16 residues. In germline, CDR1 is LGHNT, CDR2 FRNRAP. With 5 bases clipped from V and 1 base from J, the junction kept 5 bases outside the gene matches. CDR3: CASGLGTGRNTGELFF. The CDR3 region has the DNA TGTGCTAGTGGTCTAGGGACAGGGAGGAACACCGGGGAGCTGTTTTTT.

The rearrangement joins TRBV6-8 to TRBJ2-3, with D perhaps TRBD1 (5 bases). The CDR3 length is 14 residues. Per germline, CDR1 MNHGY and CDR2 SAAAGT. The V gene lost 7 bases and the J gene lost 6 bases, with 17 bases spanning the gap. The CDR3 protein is CASKQAVEDDTQYF. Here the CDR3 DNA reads TGTGCCAGCAAACAGGCAGTTGAGGACGATACGCAGTATTTT.

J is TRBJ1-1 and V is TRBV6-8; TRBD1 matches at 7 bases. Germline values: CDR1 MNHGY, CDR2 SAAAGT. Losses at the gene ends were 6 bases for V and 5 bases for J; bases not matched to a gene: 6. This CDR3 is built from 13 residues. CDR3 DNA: TGTGCCAGCAGATACGCACAGGGGACTGAAGCTTTCTTT. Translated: CASRYAQGTEAFF.

CDR3 region: CATSRRTGGNEQFF. Here the CDR3 DNA reads TGTGCCACCAGCAGACGTACGGGAGGAAATGAGCAGTTCTTC. The chain links TRBV15 to TRBJ2-1; TRBD2 matches at 7 bases. The germline V gene encodes CDR1 LNHNV and CDR2 YYDKDF (reference sequence). J lost 7 bases, V lost 2 bases, and 5 bases had no gene match. CDR3 length equals 14 residues.